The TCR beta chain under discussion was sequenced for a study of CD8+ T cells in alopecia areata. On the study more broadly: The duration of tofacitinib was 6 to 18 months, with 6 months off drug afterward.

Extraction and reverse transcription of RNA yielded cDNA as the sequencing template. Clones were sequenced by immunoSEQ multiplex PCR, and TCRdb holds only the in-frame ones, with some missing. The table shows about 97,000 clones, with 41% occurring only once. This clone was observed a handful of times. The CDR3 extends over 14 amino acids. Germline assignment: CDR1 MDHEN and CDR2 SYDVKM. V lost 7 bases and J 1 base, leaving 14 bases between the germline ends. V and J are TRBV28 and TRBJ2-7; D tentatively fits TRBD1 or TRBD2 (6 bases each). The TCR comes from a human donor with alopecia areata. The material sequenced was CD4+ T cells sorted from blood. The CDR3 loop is CASKLGGPSYEQYF. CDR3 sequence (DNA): TGTGCCAGCAAATTGGGGGGCCCATCCTACGAGCAGTACTTC. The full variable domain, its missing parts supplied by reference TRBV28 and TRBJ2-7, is DVKVTQSSRYLVKRTGEKVFLECVQDMDHENMFWYRQDPGLGLRLIYFSYDVKMKEKGDIPEGYSVSREKKERFSLILESASTNQTSMYLCASKLGGPSYEQYFGPGTRLTVT.